The 17 T cell receptor beta chains below were found in one sample sequenced in a study of response to subunit inactivated influenza vaccine. Using its own MiXCR run on the RT-PCR reads, TCRdb lists one record per CDR3 protein. The sample shows about 780,000 distinct CDR3 sequences, about a fifth of them seen only once. The sample consisted of PBMCs from blood, taken approximately 5 days after vaccination. These receptors were taken from a man aged 45-65 years who received an inactivated influenza vaccine.

This chain links TRBV20-1 with TRBJ1-5; D is uncertain. The length of the CDR3 is 13 residues. Per germline, CDR1 DFQATT and CDR2 SNEGSKA (reference sequence). V was cut by 0 bases and J by 7 bases, with 10 bases left in between. The CDR3 loop reads CSARDRRWQPQHF. CDR3 nucleotide sequence: TGCAGTGCTAGAGACAGGCGGTGGCAGCCCCAGCATTTT.

This clonotype was seen more than once but under ten times. The chain has TRBV5-5 and TRBJ1-5; D is perhaps TRBD1 (6 bases). CDR1 and CDR2 from the germline V gene are SGHKS and YYEKEE (reference sequence). Trimming removed 4 bases at V and 5 bases at J, with 19 bases between. The CDR3 totals 16 residues. The CDR3 sequence is CASSQGGREGDQPQHF. The CDR3 region has the DNA TGTGCCAGCAGCCAAGGTGGCAGGGAGGGGGATCAGCCCCAGCATTTT.

V gene TRBV10-3 combines with J gene TRBJ2-5; TRBD1 aligns across 10 bases. The CDR3 is 14 amino acids. The V and J ends lost 8 bases and 3 bases, in that order; junction bases with no gene match: 6. The germline CDR1 and CDR2 sequences are ENHRY and SYGVKD. CDR3 nucleotides: TGTGCCATCCTAGGAGGGACAGGGGAAGAGACCCAGTACTTC. It specifies CAILGGTGEETQYF.

V is TRBV5-6 and J is TRBJ1-4, with D uncertain. CDR3 length equals 12 residues. CDR1 and CDR2 from the germline V gene are SGHDT and YYEEEE. V dropped 0 bases and J dropped 14 bases, with 11 bases sitting between them. CDR3 residues: CASSLVPGRLFF. CDR3 bases: TGTGCCAGCAGCTTGGTCCCCGGGCGGCTGTTTTTT.

This clonotype turned up a few times. V and J are TRBV4-3 and TRBJ2-7, with TRBD1 matching 8 bases. The CDR3 loop spans 15 amino acids. Germline-derived CDR1 and CDR2 are LGHNA and YSLEER. Unmatched junction bases numbered 6, after V lost 2 bases and J lost 3 bases. The CDR3 loop reads CASSQRQGKGYEQYF. The CDR3 DNA sequence: TGCGCCAGCAGCCAAAGACAGGGGAAAGGCTACGAGCAGTACTTC.

This chain joins TRBV7-2 and TRBJ2-5; TRBD1 might be the D (7 bases). Deletions cut 3 bases from V and 2 bases from J, with 10 bases between. CDR3 size: 14 residues. The germline CDR1 and CDR2 sequences are SGHTA and FQGNSA. CDR3 sequence (DNA): TGTGCCAGCAGCTTTCAGGGGGGACAAGAGACCCAGTACTTC. Protein product: CASSFQGGQETQYF.

The genes are TRBV5-1 and TRBJ2-1; D call uncertain. V was shortened by 4 bases and J by 2 bases, with 13 bases between the two germline ends. The CDR3 totals 15 residues. Germline V gene sequence: CDR1 SGHRS, CDR2 YFSETQ. The CDR3 DNA reads as TGCGCCAGCAGCACGGGTCGCCCGGCCTACAATGAGCAGTTCTTC. Translating it yields CASSTGRPAYNEQFF.

The chain recombines TRBV5-5 with TRBJ1-5; D may be TRBD1 (6 bases). V was trimmed by 5 bases and J by 0 bases, leaving 18 bases between them. The length of the CDR3 is 17 residues. In germline, CDR1 is SGHKS, CDR2 YYEKEE (reference sequence). The CDR3 region has the DNA TGTGCCAGCAGTCCGACAGGTGACCCCTTTAGCAATCAGCCCCAGCATTTT. This translates into CASSPTGDPFSNQPQHF.

V and J are TRBV7-3 and TRBJ2-7, with D perhaps matching TRBD2 (6 bases). The germline V gene has CDR1 SGHTA and CDR2 FQGTGA. This CDR3 is 15 amino acids long. V lost 2 bases and J 0 bases, leaving 11 bases between the germline ends. CDR3 nucleotides: TGTGCCAGCAGCTTAGGGCGGGGCGACTCCTACGAGCAGTACTTC. It encodes CASSLGRGDSYEQYF.

Remarks on this clonotype: One base away lies a much larger clone, so this may be a sequencing read error. The V call is TRBV6-5, the J call TRBJ1-6, with no clear D. The CDR3 has 14 residues. Looked up from germline, CDR1 is MNHEY and CDR2 is SVGAGI. V gave up 0 bases and J gave up 6 bases, with 6 bases separating them. The CDR3 DNA sequence: TGTGCCAGCAGTTACTCAGGGATTAATTCACCCCTCCACTTT. Protein sequence: CASSYSGINSPLHF.

This chain connects TRBV28 to TRBJ2-1; 13 nucleotides match TRBD2. V gave up 4 bases and J gave up 8 bases; unmatched junction bases: 14. CDR1 and CDR2 from the germline V gene are MDHEN and SYDVKM. The CDR3 runs to 18 residues. The CDR3 sequence: CASSSITSGRDKAYEQFF. The CDR3 DNA reads TGTGCCAGCAGTTCCATCACTAGCGGGAGGGATAAGGCTTATGAGCAGTTCTTC.

Concerning this clonotype: Its ends do not fully match the called genes, so a read error is possible. J is TRBJ1-1 and V is TRBV4-3, with D maybe TRBD1 (6 bases). CDR3 length: 12 residues. Per the germline V gene, CDR1 is LGHNA and CDR2 is YSLEER. In DNA, the CDR3 is TGCACCAGCAGCCAAGGGGGTGGTAAGGCTTTCTTT. Translating gives CTSSQGGGKAFF.

The chain links TRBV7-2 to TRBJ1-4; D is unclear. V was shortened by 5 bases and J by 8 bases, with 12 bases between the two germline ends. CDR3 length: 13 amino acids. Germline V gene data show CDR1 as SGHTA and CDR2 as FQGNSA. The CDR3 protein is CASSRSEEEKLFF. The CDR3 DNA sequence: TGTGCCAGCAGCAGATCGGAAGAGGAAAAACTGTTTTTT. The full variable domain, its missing parts supplied by reference TRBV7-2 and TRBJ1-4, is GAGVSQSPSNKVTEKGKDVELRCDPISGHTALYWYRQSLGQGLEFLIYFQGNSAPDKSGLPSDRFSAERTGGSVSTLTIQRTQQEDSAVYLCASSRSEEEKLFFGSGTQLSVL.

The chain is built from TRBV29-1 and TRBJ2-7, with TRBD1 matching 11 bases. The CDR3 totals 14 residues. From germline, CDR1 is SQVTM and CDR2 ANQGSEA. Trimming removed 6 bases from V and 5 bases from J; junction bases left unmatched: 9. The CDR3 DNA reads as TGCAGCGTGGGCGGAGGACAGGGGGCGGACGAGCAGTACTTC. Translating gives CSVGGGQGADEQYF.

This clonotype was counted a few times. The V and J genes are TRBV20-1 and TRBJ1-5; D call uncertain. This CDR3 spans 12 amino acids. In germline, CDR1 is DFQATT, CDR2 SNEGSKA (reference sequence). The V gene lost 6 bases and the J gene lost 2 bases, with 8 bases spanning the gap. CDR3 in amino acids: CSATEGNQPQHF. CDR3 nucleotides: TGCAGTGCCACCGAAGGCAATCAGCCCCAGCATTTT.

The chain couples TRBV7-9 to TRBJ2-1; D is possibly TRBD2 (6 bases). This CDR3 spans 12 amino acids. V was shortened by 11 bases and J by 6 bases, with 14 bases between the two germline ends. The germline gives CDR1 SEHNR, CDR2 FQNEAQ (reference sequence). The CDR3 reads CAGGGGSNEQFF. CDR3 bases: TGTGCCGGCGGTGGAGGGAGCAATGAGCAGTTCTTC.

This clonotype was seen more than once but under ten times. The chain carries TRBV29-1 and TRBJ2-1; perhaps TRBD1 as D (5 bases). The CDR3 totals 10 residues. Germline V CDR1 and CDR2: SQVTM, ANQGSEA. Trimming pared 7 bases from V and 8 bases from J, leaving 9 bases between. The CDR3 region is CSAGMDEQFF. The CDR3 DNA reads TGCAGCGCAGGGATGGATGAGCAGTTCTTC.